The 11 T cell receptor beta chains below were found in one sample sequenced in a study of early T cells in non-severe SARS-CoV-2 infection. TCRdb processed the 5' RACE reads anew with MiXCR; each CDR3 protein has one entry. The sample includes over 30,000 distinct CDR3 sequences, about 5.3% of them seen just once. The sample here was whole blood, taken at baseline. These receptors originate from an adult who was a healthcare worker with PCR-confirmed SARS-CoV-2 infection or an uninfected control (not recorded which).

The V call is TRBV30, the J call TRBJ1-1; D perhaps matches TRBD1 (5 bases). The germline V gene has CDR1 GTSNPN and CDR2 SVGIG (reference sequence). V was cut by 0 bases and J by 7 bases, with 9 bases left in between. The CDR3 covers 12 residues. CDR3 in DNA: TGTGCCTGGAGTGTTGGCGGGGGTGAAGCTTTCTTT. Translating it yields CAWSVGGGEAFF.

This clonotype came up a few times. The CDR3 nucleotides read TGTGCCAGCAGTTATCTAGCGGGAGCCCACGAGCAGTACTTC. Its translation is CASSYLAGAHEQYF. The chain has TRBV6-6 and TRBJ2-7; 10 nucleotides align to TRBD2. The V gene's germline CDR1 is MNHNY and CDR2 SVGAGI (reference sequence). Trimming cost V 3 bases and J 5 bases; bases outside gene matches: 4. The CDR3 runs 14 residues.

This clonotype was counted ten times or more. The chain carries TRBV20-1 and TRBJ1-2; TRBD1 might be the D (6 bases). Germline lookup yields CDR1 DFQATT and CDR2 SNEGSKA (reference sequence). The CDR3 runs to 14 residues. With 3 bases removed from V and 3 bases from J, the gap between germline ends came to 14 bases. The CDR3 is CSASVPGAHYGYTF. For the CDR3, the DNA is TGCAGTGCTAGCGTCCCAGGGGCCCACTATGGCTACACCTTC.

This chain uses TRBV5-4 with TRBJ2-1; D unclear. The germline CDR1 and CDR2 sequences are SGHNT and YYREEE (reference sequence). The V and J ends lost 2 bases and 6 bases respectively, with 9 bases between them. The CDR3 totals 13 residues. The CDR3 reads CASSFSLTNEQFF. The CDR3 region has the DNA TGTGCCAGCAGCTTTAGCCTTACCAATGAGCAGTTCTTC.

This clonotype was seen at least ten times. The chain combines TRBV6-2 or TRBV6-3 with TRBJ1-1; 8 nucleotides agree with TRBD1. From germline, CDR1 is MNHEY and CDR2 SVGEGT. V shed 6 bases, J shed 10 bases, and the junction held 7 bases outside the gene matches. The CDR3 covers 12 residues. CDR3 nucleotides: TGTGCCAGCAGGGCCACAGGGGGGGCAGCTTTCTTT. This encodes CASRATGGAAFF.

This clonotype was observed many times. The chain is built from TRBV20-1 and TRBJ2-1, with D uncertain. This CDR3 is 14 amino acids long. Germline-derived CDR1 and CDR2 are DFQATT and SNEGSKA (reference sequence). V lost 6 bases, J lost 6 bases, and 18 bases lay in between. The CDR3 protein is CSAFKGGPANEQFF. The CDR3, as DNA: TGCAGTGCCTTCAAGGGTGGGCCGGCCAATGAGCAGTTCTTC.

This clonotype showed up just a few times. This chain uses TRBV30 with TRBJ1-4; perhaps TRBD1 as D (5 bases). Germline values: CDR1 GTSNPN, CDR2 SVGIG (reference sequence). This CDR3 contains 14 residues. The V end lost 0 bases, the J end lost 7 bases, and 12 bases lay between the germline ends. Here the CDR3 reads CAWSVNQGGEKLFF. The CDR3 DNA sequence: TGTGCCTGGAGTGTAAACCAGGGAGGTGAAAAACTGTTTTTT.

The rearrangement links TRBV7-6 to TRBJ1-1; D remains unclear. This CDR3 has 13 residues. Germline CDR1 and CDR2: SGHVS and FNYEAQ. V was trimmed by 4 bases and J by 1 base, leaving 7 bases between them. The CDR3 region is CASSWGRNTEAFF. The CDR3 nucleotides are TGTGCCAGCAGCTGGGGTAGGAACACTGAAGCTTTCTTT.

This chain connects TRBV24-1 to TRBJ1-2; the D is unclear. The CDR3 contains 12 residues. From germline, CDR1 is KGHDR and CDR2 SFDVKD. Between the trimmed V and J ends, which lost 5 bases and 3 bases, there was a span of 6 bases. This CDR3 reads CATSAADYGYTF. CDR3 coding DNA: TGTGCCACCAGTGCAGCCGACTATGGCTACACCTTC.

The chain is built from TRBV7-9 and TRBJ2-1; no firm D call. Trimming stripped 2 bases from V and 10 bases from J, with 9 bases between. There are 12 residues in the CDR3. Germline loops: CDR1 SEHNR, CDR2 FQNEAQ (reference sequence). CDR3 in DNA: TGTGCCAGCAGCTTATATAACGCGGAGCAGTTCTTC. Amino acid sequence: CASSLYNAEQFF.

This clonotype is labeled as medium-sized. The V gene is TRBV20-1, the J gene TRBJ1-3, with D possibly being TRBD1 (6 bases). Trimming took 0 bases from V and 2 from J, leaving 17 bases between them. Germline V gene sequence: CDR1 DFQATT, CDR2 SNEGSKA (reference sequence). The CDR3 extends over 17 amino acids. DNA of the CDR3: TGCAGTGCTAGAGATTATGTAGAGGGACAAACTGGAAACACCATATATTTT. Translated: CSARDYVEGQTGNTIYF.